The TCR beta chain under discussion was sequenced for a study of Tregs in tolerant kidney transplant recipients. TCRdb's copy holds only in-frame clones and misses some; the assay was immunoSEQ multiplex PCR. Of about 81,000 clones in the sample, around 90% were seen once. Mixed chimerism was transient after nonmyeloablative marrow transplants from related graft donors. Germline assignment: CDR1 LGHNA and CDR2 YNFKEQ. V shed 1 base and J 3 bases; nucleotides not matched to a gene: 8. This CDR3 is built from 16 residues. The TCR comes from a human patient who received a combined kidney and bone marrow transplant. A subset of T cells may come from the graft donor. The sample consisted of CD4+ T cells from blood (PBMCs), taken 24 months after the transplant. The J gene is TRBJ2-7, the V gene TRBV4-2, with 8 bases identical to TRBD2. The DNA of the CDR3 is TGTGCCAGCAGCCAAGGCCCGGGACTAGGGGTCTACGAGCAGTACTTC. Amino acid sequence: CASSQGPGLGVYEQYF.